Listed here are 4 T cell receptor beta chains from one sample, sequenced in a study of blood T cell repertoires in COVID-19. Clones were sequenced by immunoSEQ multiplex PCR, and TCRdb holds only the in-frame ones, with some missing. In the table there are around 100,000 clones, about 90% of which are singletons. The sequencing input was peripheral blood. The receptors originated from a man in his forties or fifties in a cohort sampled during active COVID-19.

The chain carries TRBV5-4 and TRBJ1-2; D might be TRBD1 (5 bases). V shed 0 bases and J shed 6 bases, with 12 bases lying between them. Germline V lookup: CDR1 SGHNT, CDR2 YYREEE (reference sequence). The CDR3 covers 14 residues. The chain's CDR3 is CASSLVRGGDGYTF. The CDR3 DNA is TGTGCCAGCAGCTTGGTCCGGGGGGGTGATGGCTACACCTTC.

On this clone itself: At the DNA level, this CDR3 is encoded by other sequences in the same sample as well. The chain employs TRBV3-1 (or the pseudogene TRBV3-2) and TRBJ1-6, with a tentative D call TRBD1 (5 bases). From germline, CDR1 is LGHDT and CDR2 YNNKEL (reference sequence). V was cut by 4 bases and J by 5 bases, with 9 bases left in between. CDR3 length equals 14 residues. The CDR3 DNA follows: TGTGCCAGCAGCCCCCAGGGAAATAATTCACCCCTCCACTTT. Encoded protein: CASSPQGNNSPLHF.

The CDR3 sequence is CASSAWGGRTEAFF. In DNA, the CDR3 is TGTGCCAGCAGTGCCTGGGGAGGGAGGACTGAAGCTTTCTTT. This rearrangement joins TRBV2 to TRBJ1-1; D is uncertain. The V gene's germline CDR1 is SNHLY and CDR2 FYNNEI. Deletions cut 4 bases from V and 5 bases from J, with 14 bases between. The CDR3 runs to 14 residues. The variable domain in full, with the rest retrieved from reference TRBV2 and TRBJ1-1, is EPEVTQTPSHQVTQMGQEVILRCVPISNHLYFYWYRQILGQKVEFLVSFYNNEISEKSEIFDDQFSVERPDGSNFTLKIRSTKLEDSAMYFCASSAWGGRTEAFFGQGTRLTVV.

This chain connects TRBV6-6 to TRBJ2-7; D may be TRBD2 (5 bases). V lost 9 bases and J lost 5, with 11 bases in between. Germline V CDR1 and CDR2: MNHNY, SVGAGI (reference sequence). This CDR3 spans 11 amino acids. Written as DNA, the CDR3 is TGTGCCAGTACTCGGGGTAACGAGCAGTACTTC. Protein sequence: CASTRGNEQYF.